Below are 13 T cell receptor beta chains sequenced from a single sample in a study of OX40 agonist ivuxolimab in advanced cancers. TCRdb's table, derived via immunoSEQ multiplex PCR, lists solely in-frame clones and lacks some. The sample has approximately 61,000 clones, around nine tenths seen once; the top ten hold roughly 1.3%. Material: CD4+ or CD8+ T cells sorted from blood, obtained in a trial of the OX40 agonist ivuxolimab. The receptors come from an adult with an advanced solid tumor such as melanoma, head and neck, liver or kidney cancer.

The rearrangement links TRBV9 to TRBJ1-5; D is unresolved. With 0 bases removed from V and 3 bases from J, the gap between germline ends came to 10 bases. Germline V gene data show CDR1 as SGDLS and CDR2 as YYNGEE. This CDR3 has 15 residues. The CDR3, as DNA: TGTGCCAGCAGCGTAGATGGCAGACTCAATCAGCCCCAGCATTTT. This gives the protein CASSVDGRLNQPQHF.

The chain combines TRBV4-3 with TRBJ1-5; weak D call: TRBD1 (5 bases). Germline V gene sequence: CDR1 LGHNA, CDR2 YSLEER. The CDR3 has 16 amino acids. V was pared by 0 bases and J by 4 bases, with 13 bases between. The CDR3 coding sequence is TGCGCCAGCAGCCAAGATCTCACCGCAGGGAATCAGCCCCAGCATTTT. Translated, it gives CASSQDLTAGNQPQHF.

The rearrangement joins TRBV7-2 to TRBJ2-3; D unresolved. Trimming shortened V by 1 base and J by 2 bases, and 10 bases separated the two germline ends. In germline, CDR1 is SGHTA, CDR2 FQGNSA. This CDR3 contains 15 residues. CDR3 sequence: CASSLVSTDTDTQYF. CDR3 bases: TGTGCCAGCAGCTTAGTTAGCACAGACACAGATACGCAGTATTTT.

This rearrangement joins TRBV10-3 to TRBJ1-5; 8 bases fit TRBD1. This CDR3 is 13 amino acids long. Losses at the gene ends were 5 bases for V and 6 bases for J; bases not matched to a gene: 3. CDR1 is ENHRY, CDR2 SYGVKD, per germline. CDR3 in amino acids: CAISLQGGQPQHF. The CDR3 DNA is TGTGCCATCAGTCTACAGGGGGGTCAGCCCCAGCATTTT.

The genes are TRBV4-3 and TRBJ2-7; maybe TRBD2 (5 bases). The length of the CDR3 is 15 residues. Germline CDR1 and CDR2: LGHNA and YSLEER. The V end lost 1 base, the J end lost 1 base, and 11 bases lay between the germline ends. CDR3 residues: CASSQGYGGSYEQYF. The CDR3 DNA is TGCGCCAGCAGCCAAGGATACGGAGGTTCCTACGAGCAGTACTTC.

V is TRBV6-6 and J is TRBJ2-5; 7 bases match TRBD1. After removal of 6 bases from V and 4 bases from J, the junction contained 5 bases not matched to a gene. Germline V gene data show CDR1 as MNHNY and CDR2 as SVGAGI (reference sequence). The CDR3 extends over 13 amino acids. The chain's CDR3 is CASSRQGLETQYF. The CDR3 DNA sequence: TGTGCCAGCAGCAGACAGGGCTTAGAGACCCAGTACTTC.

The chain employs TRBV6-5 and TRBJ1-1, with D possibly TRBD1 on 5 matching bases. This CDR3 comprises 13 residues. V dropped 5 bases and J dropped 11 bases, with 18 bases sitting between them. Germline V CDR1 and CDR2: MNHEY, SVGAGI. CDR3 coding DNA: TGTGCCAGCAGTACGGGGGTCGGTTTCGTGGCTTTCTTT. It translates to CASSTGVGFVAFF.

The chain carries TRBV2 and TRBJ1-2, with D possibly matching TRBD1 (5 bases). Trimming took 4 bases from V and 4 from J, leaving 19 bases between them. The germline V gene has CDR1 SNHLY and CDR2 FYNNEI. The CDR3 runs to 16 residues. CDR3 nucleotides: TGTGCCAGCAGTGTCAGGGCCTCAGTTCCTTTCTATGGCTACACCTTC. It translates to CASSVRASVPFYGYTF.

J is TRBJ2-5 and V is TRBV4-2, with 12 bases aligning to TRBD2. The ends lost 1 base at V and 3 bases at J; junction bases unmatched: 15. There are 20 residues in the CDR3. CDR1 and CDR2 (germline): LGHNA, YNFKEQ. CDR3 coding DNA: TGTGCCAGCAGCCAAGCGCAAGGAGGACTAGCGGGGAACACAGAAGAGACCCAGTACTTC. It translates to CASSQAQGGLAGNTEETQYF.

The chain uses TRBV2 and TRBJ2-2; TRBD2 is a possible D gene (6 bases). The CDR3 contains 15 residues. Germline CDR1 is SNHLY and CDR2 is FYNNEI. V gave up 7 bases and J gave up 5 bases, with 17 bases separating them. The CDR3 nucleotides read TGTGCCAGCACTCCCGGGAGTGGGGTAACCGGGGAGCTGTTTTTT. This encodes CASTPGSGVTGELFF.

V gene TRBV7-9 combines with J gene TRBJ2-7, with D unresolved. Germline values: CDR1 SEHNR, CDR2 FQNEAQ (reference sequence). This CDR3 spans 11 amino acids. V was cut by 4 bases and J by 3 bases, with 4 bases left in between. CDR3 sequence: CASSSNYEQYF. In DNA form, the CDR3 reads TGTGCCAGCAGCTCCAACTACGAGCAGTACTTC.

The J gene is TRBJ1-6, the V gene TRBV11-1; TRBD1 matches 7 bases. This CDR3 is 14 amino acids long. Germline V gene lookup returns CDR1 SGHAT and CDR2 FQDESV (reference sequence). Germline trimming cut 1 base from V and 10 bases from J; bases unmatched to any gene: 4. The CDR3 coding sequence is TGTGCCAGCAGCTTAGGACAGGGCCGCTCACCCCTCCACTTT. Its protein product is CASSLGQGRSPLHF.

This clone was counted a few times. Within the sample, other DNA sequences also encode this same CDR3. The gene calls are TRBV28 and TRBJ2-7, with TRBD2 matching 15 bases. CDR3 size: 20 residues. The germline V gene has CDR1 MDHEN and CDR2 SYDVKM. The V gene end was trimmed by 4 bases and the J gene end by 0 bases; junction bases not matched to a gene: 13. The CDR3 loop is CASSSSTGTSGRISSYEQYF. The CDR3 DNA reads TGTGCCAGCAGTTCGTCCACCGGGACTAGCGGGAGGATTAGCTCCTACGAGCAGTACTTC.